One and the same sample provided the 20 T cell receptor beta chains below, sequenced in a study of T-cell reconstitution after alpha-beta-depleted transplantation in children. TCRbeta library preparation incorporated unique molecular identifiers. TCRdb re-called the PCR reads through MiXCR, storing one row per CDR3 protein. This repertoire shows a few hundred thousand distinct CDR3 sequences, around 10% found once; its top ten account for 2% to 2.5%. This material consisted of PBMCs from the stem cell graft donor, taken from the stem cell graft. The receptor set was obtained from a human donor who donated a stem cell graft to a child with acute lymphoblastic leukemia.

This clonotype was seen a few times. This sequence joins TRBV4-1 and TRBJ2-5, with D tentatively TRBD2 (5 bases). The V gene's germline CDR1 is MGHRA and CDR2 YSYEKL. The V and J ends lost 0 bases and 5 bases respectively, with 13 bases between them. This CDR3 has 15 amino acids. The CDR3 DNA is TGCGCCAGCAGCCAAGATCGGGCTAGCTGGGAGACCCAGTACTTC. Amino acid sequence: CASSQDRASWETQYF.

This clonotype was detected only a few times. The V and J genes are TRBV4-1 and TRBJ1-1; the D is unclear. The CDR3 sequence is 15 residues long. CDR1 is MGHRA and CDR2 is YSYEKL in the germline V gene. Trimming left V 1 base short and J 6 bases short, with 15 bases between. In DNA, the CDR3 is TGCGCCAGCAGCCAAGGAACAAGGCGGGTCGCTGAAGCTTTCTTT. It specifies CASSQGTRRVAEAFF.

V and J are TRBV3-1 and TRBJ2-3; a possible D gene is TRBD2 (6 bases). V was clipped by 5 bases and J by 5 bases, with 20 bases between them. CDR1 is LGHDT and CDR2 is YNNKEL in the germline V gene (reference sequence). This CDR3 is built from 16 residues. For the CDR3, the DNA is TGTGCCAGCAGCTTCTCTAGCGCCCTGAGGAGAGATACGCAGTATTTT. Protein product: CASSFSSALRRDTQYF.

This clonotype has a handful of counts. The chain couples TRBV20-1 to TRBJ2-5, with 12 bases matching TRBD2. J gave up 5 bases and V 2 bases, and 9 bases lay outside the gene matches. Germline V gene data show CDR1 as DFQATT and CDR2 as SNEGSKA (reference sequence). The CDR3 sequence is 16 residues long. CDR3 region: CSARQPSGRVAETQYF. Written as DNA, the CDR3 is TGCAGTGCTAGACAACCTAGCGGGAGGGTTGCGGAGACCCAGTACTTC.

This clonotype was seen once. The gene calls are TRBV5-1 and TRBJ2-7; TRBD1 or TRBD2 may be the D gene (6 bases each). V gave up 10 bases and J gave up 2 bases, with 19 bases separating them. Germline CDR1 SGHRS, CDR2 YFSETQ. This CDR3 is 14 amino acids long. Here the CDR3 reads CAGRSGAAPYEQYF. Written as DNA, the CDR3 is TGCGCCGGCCGATCGGGGGCGGCACCCTACGAGCAGTACTTC.

In this sample, this clonotype turned up a few times. The rearrangement joins TRBV7-2 to TRBJ2-7, with TRBD2 identical over 12 bases. This CDR3 is built from 18 residues. Germline CDR1 is SGHTA and CDR2 is FQGNSA. The J segment lost 0 bases and the V segment lost 0 bases, leaving 6 bases of the junction unmatched. The CDR3 is CASSLARTSGMGSYEQYF. The CDR3 nucleotides are TGTGCCAGCAGCTTAGCGCGGACTAGCGGGATGGGCTCCTACGAGCAGTACTTC.

This clonotype came up many times. The chain is built from TRBV5-1 and TRBJ2-7, with D perhaps being TRBD1 or TRBD2 (5 bases each). Germline CDR1 reads SGHRS; CDR2 reads YFSETQ. The CDR3 has 16 amino acids. Deletions cut 0 bases from V and 1 base from J, with 14 bases between. The CDR3 DNA reads as TGCGCCAGCAGCTTGGGATCGAGGGACGGATCCTACGAGCAGTACTTC. The encoded protein is CASSLGSRDGSYEQYF.

This rearrangement joins TRBV5-1 to TRBJ2-3, with 7 bases matching TRBD1. The CDR3 covers 17 residues. The trim removed 0 bases at V and 3 bases at J, leaving 10 bases unmatched. Germline CDR1 and CDR2: SGHRS and YFSETQ. The CDR3 DNA follows: TGCGCCAGCAGCTTGGCCACTCCAGGGGGACGGACAGATACGCAGTATTTT. This sequence encodes CASSLATPGGRTDTQYF. Variable domain in full (rest from reference TRBV5-1 and TRBJ2-3): KAGVTQTPRYLIKTRGQQVTLSCSPISGHRSVSWYQQTPGQGLQFLFEYFSETQRNKGNFPGRFSGRQFSNSRSEMNVSTLELGDSALYLCASSLATPGGRTDTQYFGPGTRLTVL.

This clonotype was detected ten times or more. The gene calls are TRBV7-2 and TRBJ1-5; D remains unclear. The length of the CDR3 is 13 residues. Germline values: CDR1 SGHTA, CDR2 FQGNSA. Deletions cut 1 base from V and 3 bases from J, with 4 bases between. The CDR3 loop is CASSLGPNQPQHF. The CDR3 DNA sequence: TGTGCCAGCAGCTTAGGCCCCAATCAGCCCCAGCATTTT.

A few counts support this clonotype. The chain employs TRBV12-3 or TRBV12-4 and TRBJ1-1; 9 nucleotides match TRBD1. CDR3 length: 15 amino acids. V shed 5 bases and J 1 base; nucleotides not matched to a gene: 5. CDR3 DNA: TGTGCCAGCAGTCGCGGGACAGGGCCGAACACTGAAGCTTTCTTT. Translated: CASSRGTGPNTEAFF.

This clonotype was picked up many times. This rearrangement joins TRBV7-9 to TRBJ1-5; D might be TRBD1 (6 bases). The CDR3 has 14 residues. Germline-derived CDR1 and CDR2 are SEHNR and FQNEAQ (reference sequence). V lost 5 bases and J 4 bases, leaving 12 bases between the germline ends. The CDR3 bases are TGTGCCAGCAGCCTAGGGGGTCTTAATCAGCCCCAGCATTTT. Translated: CASSLGGLNQPQHF.

Comment on this clonotype: A clone one base away is much larger, so this may be a read error. This chain uses TRBV6-5 with TRBJ1-4, with 7 positions matching TRBD1. Unmatched junction bases numbered 7, after V lost 4 bases and J lost 8 bases. This CDR3 comprises 14 residues. From germline, CDR1 is MNHEY and CDR2 SVGAGI. In nucleotides, the CDR3 is TGTGCCAGCAGTTCTACAGGGGTACAAGAAAAACTGTTTTTT. This codes for CASSSTGVQEKLFF.

This chain connects TRBV29-1 to TRBJ1-2; D is ambiguous. CDR3 length equals 12 residues. The V gene lost 8 bases and the J gene lost 0 bases, with 10 bases spanning the gap. CDR1 is SQVTM, CDR2 ANQGSEA, per germline. The CDR3 nucleotides read TGCAGCTGTATCGAAACTAACTATGGCTACACCTTC. Translating it yields CSCIETNYGYTF.

At least ten counts were recorded for this clonotype. This chain joins TRBV27 and TRBJ2-6; no clear D. From germline, CDR1 is MNHEY and CDR2 SMNVEV (reference sequence). V gave up 5 bases and J gave up 4 bases, with 15 bases separating them. The CDR3 has 16 amino acids. CDR3 bases: TGTGCCAGCAGTGCCCAGTACGTAGCCGGGGCCAACGTCCTGACTTTC. Its translation: CASSAQYVAGANVLTF.

The chain combines TRBV7-9 with TRBJ1-2; 7 bases map to TRBD1. The germline V gene encodes CDR1 SEHNR and CDR2 FQNEAQ (reference sequence). The CDR3 has 13 amino acids. V lost 4 bases and J lost 5; bases outside the gene matches: 4. CDR3 loop: CASSSTGKYGYTF. DNA for the CDR3: TGTGCCAGCAGCTCGACAGGGAAGTATGGCTACACCTTC.

This clonotype appeared many times. This chain connects TRBV28 to TRBJ2-7, with TRBD1 matching over 10 bases. The germline V gene has CDR1 MDHEN and CDR2 SYDVKM. The CDR3 length is 14 residues. V lost 6 bases to trimming and J lost 3 bases; unmatched junction nucleotides: 5. This chain's CDR3 is CASRHRDRGYEQYF. The CDR3 DNA follows: TGTGCCAGCAGACACCGGGACAGGGGCTACGAGCAGTACTTC.

In its sample, this clonotype was seen a few times. J is TRBJ1-6 and V is TRBV20-1; 7 bases are a match to TRBD1. CDR1 DFQATT and CDR2 SNEGSKA come from the germline V gene (reference sequence). V lost 5 bases to trimming and J lost 5 bases; unmatched junction nucleotides: 12. This CDR3 has 16 amino acids. Here the CDR3 DNA reads TGCAGTGCTCGCTCAGACAGGGACGCAGATAATTCACCCCTCCACTTT. Residues: CSARSDRDADNSPLHF.

This chain uses TRBV7-9 with TRBJ1-5, with D possibly matching TRBD1 (6 bases). Per germline, CDR1 SEHNR and CDR2 FQNEAQ (reference sequence). Trimming shortened V by 5 bases and J by 7 bases, and 15 bases separated the two germline ends. The CDR3 has 14 amino acids. The CDR3 protein is CASSPSGGAQPQHF. Written as DNA, the CDR3 is TGTGCCAGCAGCCCAAGCGGGGGGGCCCAGCCCCAGCATTTT.

This clonotype has a handful of counts. The V call is TRBV5-6, the J call TRBJ2-5, with 9 bases that match TRBD2. The CDR3 is 18 residues long. Germline V CDR1 and CDR2: SGHDT, YYEEEE. V was clipped by 0 bases and J by 4 bases; unmatched bases: 13. The CDR3 bases are TGTGCCAGCAGCTTGGCGGGACTAGCAGAAAGGGCGGTAGAGACCCAGTACTTC. This translates into CASSLAGLAERAVETQYF. The full variable domain, with the rest looked up from reference TRBV5-6 and TRBJ2-5, is DAGVTQSPTHLIKTRGQQVTLRCSPKSGHDTVSWYQQALGQGPQFIFQYYEEEERQRGNFPDRFSGHQFPNYSSELNVNALLLGDSALYLCASSLAGLAERAVETQYFGPGTRLLVL.

In its sample, this clonotype was seen many times. This rearrangement joins TRBV5-6 to TRBJ1-3; D uncertain. CDR1 is SGHDT, CDR2 YYEEEE, per germline. Trimming left V 2 bases short and J 2 bases short, with 8 bases between. There are 14 residues in the CDR3. The CDR3 DNA is TGTGCCAGCAGCTTTCCAACAACTGGAAACACCATATATTTT. As protein: CASSFPTTGNTIYF. Filled out from reference TRBV5-6 and TRBJ1-3, the complete variable domain reads DAGVTQSPTHLIKTRGQQVTLRCSPKSGHDTVSWYQQALGQGPQFIFQYYEEEERQRGNFPDRFSGHQFPNYSSELNVNALLLGDSALYLCASSFPTTGNTIYFGEGSWLTVV.